The rows below give T cell receptor beta chains drawn from one sample of a study of cytomegalovirus exposure and HLA in healthy donors. TCRdb keeps only in-frame clones here, not all; method: immunoSEQ multiplex PCR. The sample has over 150,000 clones, approximately 81% seen once. Source material: PBMCs. Every receptor here comes from a man younger than 35 in good health and CMV-seronegative. Each CDR3 is given with its conserved first and last residue. For some rows the clone size is stated as once, few or many, or as a class when expanded; others skip it.

TRBJ2-7,TRBV7-9,once,CASSTTSGLNEQYF
TRBJ2-1,TRBV5-1,few,CASSLGTRTLDEQFF
TRBJ2-7,TRBV30,.,CAWSMGHEQYF
TRBJ2-7,TRBV7-5,.,CATSGPCPYEQYF
TRBJ1-1,TRBV9,.,CASSVDPSTGGGEAFF
TRBJ2-7,TRBV6-6,once,CASSRRDEQYF
TRBJ2-3,TRBV7-9,once,CASSSLAATDTQYF
TRBJ1-1,TRBV6-5,.,CASSYGDSAEAFF
TRBJ2-1,TRBV6-5,.,CASSYVQGVSDEQFF
TRBJ2-7,TRBV2,few,CASRTPYTGREQYF
TRBJ2-5,TRBV19,.,CASSPGLAPETQYF
TRBJ1-2,TRBV5-8,.,CASSLEGGRQGSAANYGYTF
TRBJ1-1,TRBV7-6,few,CASSLGTGTEAFF
TRBJ1-5,TRBV28,.,CASSLGGRRDQPQHF
TRBJ1-1,TRBV4-3,.,CASSQGEAGGFEAFF
TRBJ1-1,TRBV5-1,.,CASSYQGDTEAFF
TRBJ2-5,TRBV7-9,.,CSSSFDRERSETQYF
TRBJ2-7,TRBV5-6,few,CASSLPIAGLAVRPHEQYF
TRBJ2-3,TRBV4-1,.,CASTFRVGASTDTQYF
TRBJ2-7,TRBV6-5,.,CASSYSRAVYEQYF
TRBJ2-7,TRBV6-1,.,CASSPGGSGSYEQYF
TRBJ2-3,TRBV9,.,CASSVSFRTDTQYF
TRBJ2-7,TRBV7-9,.,CASSLNSGQATYEQYF
TRBJ2-4,TRBV28,few,CATLSGAKNIQYF
TRBJ2-3,TRBV14,.,CASSQEGTSGYTDTQYF
TRBJ2-3,TRBV15,.,CATSRDSVYTDTQYF
TRBJ1-4,TRBV6-5,.,CASSYSRQGSLLFF
TRBJ2-2,TRBV7-6,.,CASSYGLAGVVSGELFF
TRBJ2-1,TRBV4-3,few,CASSQDPVLGVEQFF
TRBJ2-7,TRBV10-1,.,CASAAGLAGYEQYF
TRBJ1-5,TRBV15,.,CATSRDSDRAQPQHF
TRBJ2-1,TRBV5-1,.,CASSLAVTEGEQFF
TRBJ2-5,TRBV4-3,few,CASSPTTSGETQYF
TRBJ2-3,TRBV6-6,.,CASTHRELDTQYF
TRBJ2-2,TRBV7-8,.,CASSPGTEPTGELFF
TRBJ2-6,TRBV18,.,CASSPFGVIPGGANVLTF
TRBJ2-7,TRBV30,once,CASARVGVYEQYF
TRBJ2-3,TRBV2,.,CASSETGTVGDTQYF
TRBJ2-1,TRBV2,few,CASSEALGGVQEQFF
TRBJ2-7,TRBV6-6,.,CASSGRGVHEQYF
TRBJ2-7,TRBV7-2,.,CASSERTGLYEQYF
TRBJ1-4,TRBV4-1,.,CASSQRHGNEKLFF
TRBJ1-1,TRBV2,.,CASTERWNTEAFF
TRBJ2-1,TRBV9,once,CASSVEGEVTYNEQFF
TRBJ2-3,TRBV10-3,.,CAITPTSGSGTQYF
TRBJ2-5,TRBV7-9,.,CASSQFPVGLKETQYF